This T cell receptor beta chain stems from a study of T cell responses to AZD1222 COVID-19 vaccine. Findings and caveats of the study: The study reported that nearly half of spike-specific TCRs target unmutated variant regions. None of the repertoires were sampled until the peak T cell response had passed.

A word on this clone: Its antigen is as yet unknown.

Germline lookup yields CDR1 SQVTM and CDR2 ANQGSEA. V was trimmed by 5 bases and J by 2 bases, leaving 13 bases between them. This CDR3 is 14 amino acids long. TCRdb keeps only in-frame clones here, not all; method: immunoSEQ multiplex PCR. The profile covers roughly 140,000 clones, with around 88% appearing a single time and more than 13% taken by the ten largest. This chain joins TRBV29-1 and TRBJ2-4, with no clear D. The source of this sequence is an adult in good health. The sample was peripheral blood, taken on day 0 of AZD1222 vaccination. CDR3 DNA sequence: TGCAGCGTTAATGATTTGAGGTCCAAAAACATTCAGTACTTC. As protein: CSVNDLRSKNIQYF.